Given below is one T cell receptor (beta chain) in context. The junction differs from germline at one of its ends, possibly a read error. Use of 60 Vbeta and 13 Jbeta primers characterized the PCR. Sequencing was performed with immunoSEQ multiplex PCR; in TCRdb, only in-frame clones are kept and a portion is missing. The sample has approximately 210,000 clones; approximately 86% are singletons. This sample stems from a study of cytomegalovirus exposure and HLA in healthy donors. CDR3 length equals 16 residues. CDR1 is SSHAT and CDR2 is FNYEAQ in the germline V gene (reference sequence). The origin of this receptor is a woman between 18 and 30 years old in good health and CMV-seronegative. Material: PBMCs. The genes are TRBV7-7 and TRBJ2-7, with D possibly TRBD2 on 6 matching bases. The DNA for the CDR3 is TGTGCTAGCAGCTTGAATCCCGGGACTGCCGTGGGAGAGCAGTACTTC. As protein: CASSLNPGTAVGEQYF.